A single sample is the source of the 17 T cell receptor beta chains below, sequenced in a study of CD8 T cells in Susac syndrome. RNA amounts of 0.5 to 1 ug underwent reverse transcription with random hexamers. TCRdb reprocessed the immunoSEQ multiplex PCR reads with MiXCR, giving one entry per CDR3 protein. The sample carries 160,000 or so distinct CDR3 sequences, about 91% recorded once. The sequenced sample consisted of CD4+ T cells from PBMCs. These receptors were taken from a human donor in good health.

The rearrangement joins TRBV28 to TRBJ2-7, with 10 bases matching TRBD1. The CDR3 covers 17 residues. V trimming: 5 bases; J trimming: 3 bases; junction bases outside the gene matches: 13. Germline lookup yields CDR1 MDHEN and CDR2 SYDVKM. DNA for the CDR3: TGTGCCAGCAGTCCTAGAGAGGGACAGGGGCGACACTACGAGCAGTACTTC. This encodes CASSPREGQGRHYEQYF. Full variable domain (rest looked up from reference TRBV28 and TRBJ2-7): DVKVTQSSRYLVKRTGEKVFLECVQDMDHENMFWYRQDPGLGLRLIYFSYDVKMKEKGDIPEGYSVSREKKERFSLILESASTNQTSMYLCASSPREGQGRHYEQYFGPGTRLTVT.

The rearrangement links TRBV6-1 to TRBJ2-6; D gene ambiguous. The CDR3 is made up of 16 amino acids. V was pared by 4 bases and J by 0 bases, with 10 bases between. From germline, CDR1 is MNHNS and CDR2 SASEGT. CDR3 residues: CASSARAPSGANVLTF. The CDR3 DNA reads as TGTGCCAGCAGTGCCCGGGCCCCCTCTGGGGCCAACGTCCTGACTTTC.

This chain uses TRBV12-3 or TRBV12-4 with TRBJ1-4; 9 positions agree with TRBD1. CDR3 length: 13 amino acids. Trimming cost V 11 bases and J 7 bases; bases outside gene matches: 8. In DNA, the CDR3 is TGTGCCTCACAAAGGACAGGGGTTGAAAAACTGTTTTTT. Translated, it gives CASQRTGVEKLFF.

The chain joins TRBV28 to TRBJ2-7; the match to TRBD1 covers 7 bases. There are 19 residues in the CDR3. In germline, CDR1 is MDHEN, CDR2 SYDVKM. J lost 6 bases, V lost 6 bases, and 26 bases had no gene match. DNA for the CDR3: TGTGCCAGCAGCACCCGACAGGGACAGACATGGGCCATGGTTGGCGAGCAGTACTTC. Amino acids: CASSTRQGQTWAMVGEQYF.

The rearrangement uses TRBV20-1 and TRBJ1-1; 9 positions match TRBD1. The CDR3 contains 13 residues. CDR1 and CDR2 from the germline V gene are DFQATT and SNEGSKA (reference sequence). Trimming at V came to 3 bases and at J to 11 bases, leaving 10 bases not matched to a gene. The CDR3 DNA reads TGCAGTGCTAGGGGCACAGGGGGCAACGACGCTTTCTTT. Translating it yields CSARGTGGNDAFF.

The gene calls are TRBV4-3 and TRBJ2-7; a weak D match, TRBD1 (6 bases). Germline assignment: CDR1 LGHNA and CDR2 YSLEER. The CDR3 spans 14 residues. V lost 0 bases, J lost 3 bases, and 9 bases lay in between. The CDR3 DNA is TGCGCCAGCAGCCAAGATCGACAGGACTACGAGCAGTACTTC. As protein: CASSQDRQDYEQYF.

The chain is built from TRBV3-1 and TRBJ2-1; weak D call: TRBD1 (6 bases). The germline V gene encodes CDR1 LGHDT and CDR2 YNNKEL (reference sequence). This CDR3 spans 17 amino acids. V lost 2 bases and J 3 bases, leaving 17 bases between the germline ends. CDR3 sequence (DNA): TGTGCCAGCAGCCAATCTGGGGGCCGTCCCCGCTACAATGAGCAGTTCTTC. Its translation is CASSQSGGRPRYNEQFF.

The chain links TRBV2 to TRBJ2-7; 10 positions agree with TRBD1. The CDR3 runs to 14 residues. J was trimmed by 2 bases and V by 6 bases; bases with no gene match: 4. The germline V gene encodes CDR1 SNHLY and CDR2 FYNNEI. The CDR3 is CASRRTGGTYEQYF. The CDR3 coding sequence is TGTGCCAGCAGGAGGACAGGGGGTACCTACGAGCAGTACTTC.

The rearrangement uses TRBV7-9 and TRBJ1-6; 9 bases line up with TRBD1. The germline V gene has CDR1 SEHNR and CDR2 FQNEAQ (reference sequence). The CDR3 has 15 residues. V was clipped by 1 base and J by 7 bases; unmatched bases: 2. This CDR3 is CASSLGDRENSPLHF. The CDR3 DNA follows: TGTGCCAGCAGCTTAGGGGACAGGGAGAATTCACCCCTCCACTTT.

The V gene is TRBV20-1, the J gene TRBJ1-5; D is unclear. Per the germline V gene, CDR1 is DFQATT and CDR2 is SNEGSKA (reference sequence). This CDR3 comprises 15 residues. V gave up 3 bases and J gave up 4 bases, with 16 bases separating them. DNA of the CDR3: TGCAGTGCTAGTCCCCCGACCACGGGGAATCAGCCCCAGCATTTT. This encodes CSASPPTTGNQPQHF.

The rearrangement joins TRBV20-1 to TRBJ2-5; D is unresolved. Germline V lookup: CDR1 DFQATT, CDR2 SNEGSKA (reference sequence). V lost 7 bases and J 1 base, leaving 7 bases between the germline ends. The CDR3 has 11 amino acids. CDR3 in amino acids: CSVVFQETQYF. The CDR3 nucleotides read TGCAGTGTAGTGTTCCAAGAGACCCAGTACTTC.

The CDR3 loop is CASSGGTGGRGELFF. The CDR3 DNA sequence: TGTGCCAGCAGCGGTGGGACAGGGGGCCGCGGGGAGCTGTTTTTT. The chain combines TRBV2 with TRBJ2-2, with 12 nucleotides matching TRBD1. The CDR3 covers 15 residues. CDR1 and CDR2 (germline): SNHLY, FYNNEI. Germline trimming cut 6 bases from V and 7 bases from J; bases unmatched to any gene: 6.

V and J are TRBV2 and TRBJ2-6; D not resolved. The CDR3 is made up of 14 amino acids. V lost 4 bases, J lost 0 bases, and 4 bases lay in between. Germline values: CDR1 SNHLY, CDR2 FYNNEI. This chain's CDR3 is CASSAVSGANVLTF. In nucleotides, the CDR3 is TGTGCCAGCAGTGCGGTCTCTGGGGCCAACGTCCTGACTTTC.

The CDR3, as DNA: TGTGCCAGCAGGACAGGCACAGATACGCAGTATTTT. This gives the protein CASRTGTDTQYF. The J gene is TRBJ2-3, the V gene TRBV6-2 or TRBV6-3, with D possibly matching TRBD1 (5 bases). This CDR3 spans 12 amino acids. Trimming took off 6 bases at V and 1 base at J, with 5 bases between the two ends. The V gene's germline CDR1 is MNHEY and CDR2 SVGEGT.

Here the CDR3 reads CSVGGLAGGADTQYF. The CDR3 DNA sequence: TGCAGCGTTGGGGGCCTAGCGGGGGGTGCCGATACGCAGTATTTT. The genes are TRBV29-1 and TRBJ2-3; 11 nucleotides match TRBD2. CDR1 and CDR2 from the germline V gene are SQVTM and ANQGSEA. V lost 4 bases, J lost 6 bases, and 9 bases stayed unmatched. CDR3 length: 15 amino acids.

The chain recombines TRBV20-1 with TRBJ2-5; D is unresolved. This CDR3 has 13 residues. Germline V gene data show CDR1 as DFQATT and CDR2 as SNEGSKA (reference sequence). Trimming cost V 1 base and J 1 base, with 7 bases left between them. The CDR3 DNA reads as TGCAGTGCTAGAGTAAACAGCCAAGAGACCCAGTACTTC. Its protein product is CSARVNSQETQYF.

V and J are TRBV28 and TRBJ2-7; 11 nucleotides line up with TRBD2. The CDR3 runs 15 residues. Trimming removed 6 bases from V and 2 bases from J; junction bases left unmatched: 6. Looked up from germline, CDR1 is MDHEN and CDR2 is SYDVKM. In nucleotides, the CDR3 is TGTGCCAGCAGCTCTACTAGCGGGAGTCCCTACGAGCAGTACTTC. Protein sequence: CASSSTSGSPYEQYF.